Shown below are 26 T cell receptor beta chains from a single sample sequenced in a study of regulatory dendritic cells for organ transplantation. Clones were read by immunoSEQ multiplex PCR, and TCRdb kept only the in-frame ones, dropping some. The sample includes approximately 29,000 clones, roughly 80% of them seen just once. The sample consisted of naive CD4+ T cells from blood. Indicated subset: CD45RA+ naive T cells. The receptors originated from a human donor in good health.

The chain is built from TRBV29-1 and TRBJ1-4; D ambiguous. This CDR3 spans 12 amino acids. Germline CDR1 and CDR2: SQVTM and ANQGSEA. The V end was cut by 7 bases, the J end by 8 bases, with 14 bases between. In DNA form, the CDR3 reads TGCAGCGCCAGTCACGCCGCAGAAAAACTGTTTTTT. The encoded protein is CSASHAAEKLFF.

The V gene is TRBV19, the J gene TRBJ2-3; 8 bases are shared with TRBD1. After removal of 8 bases from V and 1 base from J, the junction contained 2 bases not matched to a gene. CDR3 length: 13 residues. Germline assignment: CDR1 LNHDA and CDR2 SQIVND (reference sequence). The CDR3 region is CASETGGTDTQYF. CDR3 bases: TGTGCCAGTGAGACAGGGGGCACAGATACGCAGTATTTT.

The CDR3 sequence: CASSVGGLGTQYF. CDR3 sequence (DNA): TGTGCCAGCAGCGTAGGCGGCCTAGGTACGCAGTATTTT. J is TRBJ2-3 and V is TRBV9; D ambiguous. The CDR3 runs to 13 residues. V was clipped by 0 bases and J by 8 bases, with 10 bases between them. CDR1 is SGDLS and CDR2 is YYNGEE in the germline V gene.

This sequence joins TRBV7-8 and TRBJ1-5; 7 positions agree with TRBD1. Germline V gives CDR1 SGHVS, CDR2 FQNEAQ. The CDR3 is 14 amino acids. With 5 bases clipped from V and 3 bases from J, the junction kept 4 bases outside the gene matches. CDR3 protein: CASSMDRFNQPQHF. CDR3 nucleotides: TGTGCCAGCAGCATGGACAGGTTCAATCAGCCCCAGCATTTT.

This clone was recorded only once. V gene TRBV7-8 combines with J gene TRBJ2-2, with 7 nucleotides matching TRBD2. Germline CDR1 SGHVS, CDR2 FQNEAQ. The length of the CDR3 is 16 residues. The V and J ends lost 6 bases and 3 bases, in that order; junction bases with no gene match: 10. CDR3 sequence (DNA): TGTGCCAGCAGACCATGGGGGGGTTTGGACACCGGGGAGCTGTTTTTT. It is translated as CASRPWGGLDTGELFF.

The table lists this clone with a count of one. V gene TRBV5-1 combines with J gene TRBJ2-1; D perhaps matches TRBD2 (6 bases). CDR1 and CDR2 from the germline V gene are SGHRS and YFSETQ. The V end was cut by 4 bases, the J end by 5 bases, with 10 bases between. CDR3 size: 13 residues. CDR3 nucleotide sequence: TGCGCCAGCAGCCCGGACTACCACAATGAGCAGTTCTTC. Translating it yields CASSPDYHNEQFF.

The V gene is TRBV11-2, the J gene TRBJ1-1; no definite D call. The V and J ends lost 6 bases and 7 bases respectively, with 21 bases between them. The CDR3 length is 15 residues. Germline CDR1 and CDR2: SGHAT and FQNNGV. CDR3 in amino acids: CASRSPGRGVYEAFF. Here the CDR3 DNA reads TGTGCCAGCAGATCCCCGGGAAGAGGAGTCTATGAAGCTTTCTTT.

The chain employs TRBV19 and TRBJ2-7; 9 nucleotides agree with TRBD1. Germline V gene lookup returns CDR1 LNHDA and CDR2 SQIVND (reference sequence). Trimming cost V 5 bases and J 3 bases; bases outside gene matches: 5. The CDR3 covers 14 residues. As DNA, the CDR3 is TGTGCCAGTAGTCCCGGGACAGGGAACTACGAGCAGTACTTC. Its protein product is CASSPGTGNYEQYF.

J is TRBJ2-1 and V is TRBV7-3; weak D call: TRBD1 (6 bases). Trimming left V 0 bases short and J 4 bases short, with 13 bases between. This CDR3 is built from 16 residues. CDR1 is SGHTA, CDR2 FQGTGA, per germline. The DNA of the CDR3 is TGTGCCAGCAGCTTAACCCGGGACACTTTTTACAATGAGCAGTTCTTC. This sequence encodes CASSLTRDTFYNEQFF.

This clone was seen a few times. V is TRBV28 and J is TRBJ1-1; tentatively, D is TRBD1 (6 bases). CDR1 and CDR2 from the germline V gene are MDHEN and SYDVKM. The V gene lost 3 bases and the J gene lost 8 bases, with 13 bases spanning the gap. CDR3 length equals 13 residues. The CDR3 bases are TGTGCCAGCAGTTTGCGGGGGCAAGGGGAAGCTTTCTTT. The encoded protein is CASSLRGQGEAFF. Together with reference TRBV28 and TRBJ1-1, the CDR3 gives the full variable domain: DVKVTQSSRYLVKRTGEKVFLECVQDMDHENMFWYRQDPGLGLRLIYFSYDVKMKEKGDIPEGYSVSREKKERFSLILESASTNQTSMYLCASSLRGQGEAFFGQGTRLTVV.

The V gene is TRBV5-1, the J gene TRBJ1-1; D perhaps matches TRBD1 (6 bases). Trimming stripped 5 bases from V and 1 base from J, with 9 bases between. Germline CDR1 and CDR2: SGHRS and YFSETQ. The CDR3 totals 13 residues. CDR3 DNA sequence: TGCGCCAGCAGAGTGACAGGGAACACTGAAGCTTTCTTT. It specifies CASRVTGNTEAFF.

The genes are TRBV5-1 and TRBJ1-1; 9 positions agree with TRBD1. The CDR3 loop spans 15 amino acids. V trimming: 5 bases; J trimming: 5 bases; junction bases outside the gene matches: 10. Per the germline V gene, CDR1 is SGHRS and CDR2 is YFSETQ. In DNA form, the CDR3 reads TGCGCCAGCAGTTCCAACACAGGGGGCGTAACTGAAGCTTTCTTT. Protein: CASSSNTGGVTEAFF. Full variable domain (rest looked up from reference TRBV5-1 and TRBJ1-1): KAGVTQTPRYLIKTRGQQVTLSCSPISGHRSVSWYQQTPGQGLQFLFEYFSETQRNKGNFPGRFSGRQFSNSRSEMNVSTLELGDSALYLCASSSNTGGVTEAFFGQGTRLTVV.

The chain couples TRBV11-3 to TRBJ2-2; 8 bases are a match to TRBD2. In germline, CDR1 is SGHNT, CDR2 YENEEA. V shed 2 bases, J shed 6 bases, and the junction held 8 bases outside the gene matches. This CDR3 has 16 amino acids. In nucleotides, the CDR3 is TGTGCCAGCAGCTTAAGATCGGGGGGGAAAGCCGGGGAGCTGTTTTTT. Translation gives CASSLRSGGKAGELFF. The variable domain in full, with the rest retrieved from reference TRBV11-3 and TRBJ2-2, is EAGVVQSPRYKIIEKKQPVAFWCNPISGHNTLYWYLQNLGQGPELLIRYENEEAVDDSQLPKDRFSAERLKGVDSTLKIQPAELGDSAVYLCASSLRSGGKAGELFFGEGSRLTVL.

This rearrangement joins TRBV6-5 to TRBJ1-6; a possible D gene is TRBD1 (5 bases). CDR3 length: 16 residues. Germline V lookup: CDR1 MNHEY, CDR2 SVGAGI. The V end was cut by 4 bases, the J end by 4 bases, with 14 bases between. CDR3 in DNA: TGTGCCAGCAGTTTCGGACACGGGTCATATAATTCACCCCTCCACTTT. Encoded protein: CASSFGHGSYNSPLHF.

This chain uses TRBV5-1 with TRBJ2-2; maybe TRBD2 (5 bases). The CDR3 totals 14 residues. Per germline, CDR1 SGHRS and CDR2 YFSETQ. Trimming shortened V by 2 bases and J by 4 bases, and 9 bases separated the two germline ends. CDR3 amino acids: CASSLEGVTGELFF. The CDR3 region has the DNA TGCGCCAGCAGCTTAGAGGGCGTCACCGGGGAGCTGTTTTTT.

The V and J genes are TRBV27 and TRBJ2-1, with D possibly matching TRBD1 (7 bases). This CDR3 is 16 amino acids long. Germline CDR1 MNHEY, CDR2 SMNVEV (reference sequence). Trimming cost V 4 bases and J 6 bases, with 19 bases left between them. CDR3 bases: TGTGCCAGCAGTTGGGGGCGGGGACAGCGGGTCAATGAGCAGTTCTTC. Its translation: CASSWGRGQRVNEQFF.

V gene TRBV19 combines with J gene TRBJ1-5; D not resolved. Trimming stripped 3 bases from V and 2 bases from J, with 5 bases between. The CDR3 has 13 residues. CDR1 and CDR2 (germline): LNHDA, SQIVND (reference sequence). The CDR3 nucleotides are TGTGCCAGTAGTATGTCAGGCAATCAGCCCCAGCATTTT. Its protein is CASSMSGNQPQHF. The full variable domain, its missing parts supplied by reference TRBV19 and TRBJ1-5, is DGGITQSPKYLFRKEGQNVTLSCEQNLNHDAMYWYRQDPGQGLRLIYYSQIVNDFQKGDIAEGYSVSREKKESFPLTVTSAQKNPTAFYLCASSMSGNQPQHFGDGTRLSIL.

The chain employs TRBV27 and TRBJ2-1, with 9 bases fitting TRBD1. Germline values: CDR1 MNHEY, CDR2 SMNVEV (reference sequence). Trimming at V came to 6 bases and at J to 0 bases, leaving 3 bases not matched to a gene. The CDR3 has 15 amino acids. CDR3 sequence reads: CASRGTGISYNEQFF. CDR3 nucleotide sequence: TGTGCCAGCAGAGGGACAGGGATCTCCTACAATGAGCAGTTCTTC.

The gene calls are TRBV19 and TRBJ1-1; possibly TRBD1 for D (5 bases). The CDR3 loop spans 15 amino acids. Looked up from germline, CDR1 is LNHDA and CDR2 is SQIVND (reference sequence). Trimming pared 5 bases from V and 0 bases from J, leaving 13 bases between. CDR3 bases: TGTGCCAGTAGTGCCCGACAGAACCTGAACACTGAAGCTTTCTTT. Protein: CASSARQNLNTEAFF.

This clone was detected only once. The V gene is TRBV11-2, the J gene TRBJ2-5, with 10 bases aligning to TRBD1. The CDR3 runs 16 residues. J gave up 1 base and V 2 bases, and 4 bases lay outside the gene matches. Germline values: CDR1 SGHAT, CDR2 FQNNGV. This chain's CDR3 is CASSLYRTGGQETQYF. In nucleotides, the CDR3 is TGTGCCAGCAGCTTATATCGGACAGGGGGCCAAGAGACCCAGTACTTC.

This clone appeared once. The chain links TRBV2 to TRBJ1-1; 7 bases agree with TRBD1. The germline gives CDR1 SNHLY, CDR2 FYNNEI. The CDR3 spans 11 residues. V dropped 9 bases and J dropped 11; count of bases not matched to a gene: 9. CDR3: CARQQGVGAFF. For the CDR3, the DNA is TGTGCCAGGCAGCAGGGGGTGGGGGCTTTCTTT.

The chain couples TRBV7-2 to TRBJ2-7, with D perhaps matching TRBD1 (5 bases). Deletions cut 1 base from V and 5 bases from J, with 9 bases between. The germline gives CDR1 SGHTA, CDR2 FQGNSA. The CDR3 has 13 residues. This chain's CDR3 is CASSLGIGDEQYF. In DNA, the CDR3 is TGTGCCAGCAGCTTAGGAATAGGGGACGAGCAGTACTTC.

The rearrangement links TRBV7-2 to TRBJ2-7, with D tentatively TRBD2 (5 bases). CDR1 and CDR2 (germline): SGHTA, FQGNSA. This CDR3 region has 15 residues. V was shortened by 4 bases and J by 5 bases, with 18 bases between the two germline ends. CDR3 coding DNA: TGTGCCAGCAGCTCCCAGGCCCTAGCTTCCCACGAGCAGTACTTC. Protein product: CASSSQALASHEQYF.

This clone was observed a few times. V is TRBV13 and J is TRBJ2-7; TRBD2 matches at 8 bases. Trimming removed 5 bases from V and 7 bases from J; junction bases left unmatched: 10. CDR1 is PRHDT and CDR2 is FYEKMQ in the germline V gene (reference sequence). This CDR3 has 14 amino acids. The CDR3 sequence: CASSPSGGIGEQYF. The CDR3 DNA follows: TGTGCCAGCAGCCCGAGCGGGGGTATAGGAGAGCAGTACTTC.

The genes are TRBV21-1 and TRBJ1-3. TRBV21-1 is flagged as a pseudogene. The CDR3 is made up of 15 amino acids. The CDR3 sequence is CASAGQGHSGNTIYF. In DNA, the CDR3 is TGTGCCAGCGCGGGGCAAGGGCACTCTGGAAACACCATATATTTT.

This chain links TRBV6-1 with TRBJ2-5, with 9 bases matching TRBD1. CDR3 length: 13 amino acids. Germline values: CDR1 MNHNS, CDR2 SASEGT. With 6 bases clipped from V and 5 bases from J, the junction kept 4 bases outside the gene matches. This CDR3 is CASSRDRGETQYF. DNA of the CDR3: TGTGCCAGCAGCCGCGACAGGGGGGAGACCCAGTACTTC.